This T cell receptor beta chain was observed in a study of identical twins. General study findings and limits: Out-of-frame alpha sequences that twins shared showed excess low generation probability. Its conclusions, products of cross-sectional statistical analysis, did not come from following the same donors. Excess sharing by twins proved weaker in beta out-of-frame sequences.

MiXCR was run by TCRdb on the 5' RACE reads, yielding one entry per CDR3 protein. The repertoire includes 1.5 million to 2 million distinct CDR3 sequences, less than 40% of them detected once, and 0.25% to 0.3% sits in the top ten. Ten or more counts support this clonotype. Its antigen is currently unknown. In every case, the donor was a healthy Caucasian. The CDR3 runs to 15 residues. Trimming took off 1 base at V and 1 base at J, with 8 bases between the two ends. Germline values: CDR1 SGHAT, CDR2 FQNNGV. Sequences were obtained from cord blood. The origin of this receptor is a newborn girl in good health. The J gene is TRBJ2-1, the V gene TRBV11-2; D unresolved. In DNA form, the CDR3 reads TGTGCCAGCAGCTTAGTAGGTCCTTCCTACAATGAGCAGTTCTTC. It yields the protein CASSLVGPSYNEQFF.